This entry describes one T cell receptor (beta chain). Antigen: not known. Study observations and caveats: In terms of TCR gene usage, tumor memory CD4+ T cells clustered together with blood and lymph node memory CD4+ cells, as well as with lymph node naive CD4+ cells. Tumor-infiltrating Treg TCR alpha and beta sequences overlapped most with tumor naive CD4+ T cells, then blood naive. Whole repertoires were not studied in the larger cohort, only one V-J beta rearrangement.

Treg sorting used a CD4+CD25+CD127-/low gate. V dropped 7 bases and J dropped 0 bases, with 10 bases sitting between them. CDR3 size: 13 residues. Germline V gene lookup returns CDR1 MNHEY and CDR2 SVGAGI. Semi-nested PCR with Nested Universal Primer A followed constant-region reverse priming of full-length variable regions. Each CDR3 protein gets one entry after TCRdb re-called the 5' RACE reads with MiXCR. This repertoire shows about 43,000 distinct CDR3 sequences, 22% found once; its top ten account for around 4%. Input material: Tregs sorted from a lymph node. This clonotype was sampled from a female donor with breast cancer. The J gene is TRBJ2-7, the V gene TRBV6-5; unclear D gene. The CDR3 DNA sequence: TGTGCCAGCAATCAAGTCCGCTCCTACGAGCAGTACTTC. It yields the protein CASNQVRSYEQYF.